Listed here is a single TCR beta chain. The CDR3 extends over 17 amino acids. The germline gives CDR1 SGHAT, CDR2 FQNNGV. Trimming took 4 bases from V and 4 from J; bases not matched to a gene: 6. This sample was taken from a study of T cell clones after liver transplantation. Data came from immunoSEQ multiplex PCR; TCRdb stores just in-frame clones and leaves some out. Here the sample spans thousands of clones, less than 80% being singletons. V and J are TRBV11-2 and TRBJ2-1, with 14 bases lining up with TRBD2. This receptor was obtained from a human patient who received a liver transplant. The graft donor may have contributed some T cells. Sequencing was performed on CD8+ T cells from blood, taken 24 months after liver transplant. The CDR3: CASSSARTSGRYNEQFF. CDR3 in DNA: TGTGCCAGCAGCTCCGCCAGGACTAGCGGGAGGTACAATGAGCAGTTCTTC.